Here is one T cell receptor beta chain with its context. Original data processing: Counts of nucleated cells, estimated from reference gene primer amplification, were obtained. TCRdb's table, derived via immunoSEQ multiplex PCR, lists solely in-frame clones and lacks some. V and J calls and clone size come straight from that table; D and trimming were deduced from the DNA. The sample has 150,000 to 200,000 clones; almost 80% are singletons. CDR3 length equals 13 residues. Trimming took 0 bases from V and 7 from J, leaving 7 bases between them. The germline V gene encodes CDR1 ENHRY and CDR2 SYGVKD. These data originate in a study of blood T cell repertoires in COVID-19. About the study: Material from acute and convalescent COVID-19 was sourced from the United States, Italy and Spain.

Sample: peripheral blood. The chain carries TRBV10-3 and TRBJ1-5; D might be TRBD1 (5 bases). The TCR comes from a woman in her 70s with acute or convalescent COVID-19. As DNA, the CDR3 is TGTGCCATCAGTGAGTCGCGGGGCCAGCCCCAGCATTTT. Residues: CAISESRGQPQHF.